This T cell receptor beta chain derives from a study of T cells in Graves' hyperthyroidism and ophthalmopathy. This clonotype was observed at least ten times. Germline CDR1 reads LNHDA; CDR2 reads SQIVND (reference sequence). CDR3 length: 14 amino acids. V lost 7 bases, J lost 6 bases, and 7 bases stayed unmatched. TCR beta CDR3 regions were amplified from RNA. HTBI primers were the set used in a first-round RT-PCR of the TCR CDR3. TCRdb redid the calling of the multiplex PCR reads with MiXCR, one entry per CDR3 protein. Of 300,000 to 450,000 distinct CDR3 sequences detected, 15% to 20% appear once; the ten largest clones hold around 16%.

This clonotype was sampled from a woman between 35 and 50 years old with Graves' ophthalmopathy. The sequencing input was blood. This chain connects TRBV19 to TRBJ2-2; 8 bases are a match to TRBD1. The DNA of the CDR3 is TGTGCCAGTATTCGACAGGGGACAGCCGGGGAGCTGTTTTTT. Its translation is CASIRQGTAGELFF.